A selection of T cell receptor beta chains follows, all from one sample in a study of T cells after yellow fever vaccination. TCRdb recomputed calls from the 5' RACE reads with MiXCR, one row per CDR3 protein. The profile shows some 63,000 distinct CDR3 sequences, roughly 7.3% of them singletons. Sample: CD8+ T cells sorted from PBMCs, taken 15 days after the yellow fever booster vaccination. These receptors originate from a man aged 30 to 39 who received the YFV17D yellow fever vaccine. CDR3s leave out the opening cysteine and the closing phenylalanine or tryptophan.

V gene: TRBV12-3/TRBV12-4; J gene: TRBJ1-2; CDR3 protein: ASSSGDGYT
V gene: TRBV10-1; J gene: TRBJ1-5; CDR3 protein: ASPELGGESNQPQH
V gene: TRBV13; J gene: TRBJ2-7; CDR3 protein: ASSQGPYDGYEQY
V gene: TRBV5-5; J gene: TRBJ2-7; CDR3 protein: ASSLDRAYEQY
V gene: TRBV7-9; J gene: TRBJ2-7; CDR3 protein: ASSPREGSSYEQY
V gene: TRBV5-1; J gene: TRBJ2-1; CDR3 protein: ASSLVGGDEQF
V gene: TRBV12-3/TRBV12-4; J gene: TRBJ2-7; CDR3 protein: ASSWTGTTYEQY
V gene: TRBV7-9; J gene: TRBJ2-1; CDR3 protein: ASSQGQASLYNEQF
V gene: TRBV6-2/TRBV6-3; J gene: TRBJ1-1; CDR3 protein: ASRPYVDLHEAF
V gene: TRBV7-2; J gene: TRBJ2-7; CDR3 protein: ASSTRTGAYEQY
V gene: TRBV7-9; J gene: TRBJ2-4; CDR3 protein: ASSEAIGGWAKNIQY